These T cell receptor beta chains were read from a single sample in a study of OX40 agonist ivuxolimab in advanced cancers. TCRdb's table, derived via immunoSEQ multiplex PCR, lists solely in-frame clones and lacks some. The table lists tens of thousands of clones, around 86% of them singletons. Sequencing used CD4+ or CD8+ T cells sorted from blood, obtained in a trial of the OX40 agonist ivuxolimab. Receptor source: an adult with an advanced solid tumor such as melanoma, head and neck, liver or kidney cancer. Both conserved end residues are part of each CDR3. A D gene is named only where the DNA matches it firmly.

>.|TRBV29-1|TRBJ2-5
CSAVGGQETQYF
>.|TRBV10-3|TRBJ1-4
CAISDQGTTNEKLFF
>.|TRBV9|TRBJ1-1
CASSVGGSLNTEAFF
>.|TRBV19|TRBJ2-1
CATRDPPRSTYNEQFF
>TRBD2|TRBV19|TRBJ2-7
CASSPRTSGSYEQYF
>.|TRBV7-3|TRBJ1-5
CASSLNRDQPQHF
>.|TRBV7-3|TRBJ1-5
CASSPVEQPQHF
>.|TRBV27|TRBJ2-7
CASSFGTYSYEQYF
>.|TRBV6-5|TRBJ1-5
CAVQQGGNQPQHF
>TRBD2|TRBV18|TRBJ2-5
CASSPSGGGETQYF
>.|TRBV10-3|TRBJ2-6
CAISGKGNGANVLTF
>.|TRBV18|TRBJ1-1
CASSPRQNTEAFF
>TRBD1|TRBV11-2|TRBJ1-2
CASSLEWDSYGYTF
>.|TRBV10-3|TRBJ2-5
CAISGRPSGETQYF
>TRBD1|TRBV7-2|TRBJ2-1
CASSTPQQGASSYNEQFF
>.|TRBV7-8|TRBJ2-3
CASSHYKGTTDTQYF
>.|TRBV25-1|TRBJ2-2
CASSESETANTGELFF
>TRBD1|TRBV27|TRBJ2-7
CASSLRGRSSYEQYF
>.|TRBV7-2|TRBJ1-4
CASSLGGTRNEKLFF
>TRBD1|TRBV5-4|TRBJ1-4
CASSPGQAANEKLFF